This TCR beta chain was sequenced during a study of OX40 agonist ivuxolimab in advanced cancers. Overall study: An agonistic human IgG2 monoclonal antibody against OX40 (CD134) was given. Hepatocellular carcinoma, melanoma, renal cell or head and neck cancer was diagnosed in the dose-escalation patients. Partial response was recorded in three patients: one hepatocellular carcinoma and two cutaneous melanoma cases.

Trimming cost V 5 bases and J 4 bases, with 9 bases left between them. The CDR3 consists of 13 residues. The germline gives CDR1 SGHVS, CDR2 FNYEAQ. General study results and limits: CD8+ T cells showed, on average, more clonal expansion than CD4+ cells.

With regard to this clone: Antigen: not known.

The protocol was immunoSEQ multiplex PCR, while the TCRdb copy is restricted to in-frame clones and leaves out a portion. The sample records just over 90,000 clones, under 95% being singletons. V is TRBV7-6 and J is TRBJ2-1, with D unclear. This material consisted of CD4+ or CD8+ T cells sorted from blood, taken in a trial of the OX40 agonist ivuxolimab. This clonotype was sampled from an adult with an advanced solid tumor such as melanoma, head and neck, liver or kidney cancer. The CDR3 nucleotides are TGTGCCAGCAGCCGTCTGGGATACAATGAGCAGTTCTTC. Protein: CASSRLGYNEQFF. Full variable domain (remainder filled in from reference TRBV7-6 and TRBJ2-1): GAGVSQSPRYKVTKRGQDVALRCDPISGHVSLYWYRQALGQGPEFLTYFNYEAQQDKSGLPNDRFSAERPEGSISTLTIQRTEQRDSAMYRCASSRLGYNEQFFGPGTRLTVL.